One sample yielded the 32 T cell receptor beta chains listed below, sequenced in a study of vaccination effects on CD4 cells after COVID-19. No antigen is known for these receptors. Under the ViraFEST assay, PBMC were stimulated with viral peptide pools so that antigen-specific CD4+ T cells expanded. Sequencing was performed afterwards. Scientists isolated CD4+ T cells after an approximately 10-day culture period ended. Participants received two doses of either the BNT162b2 or mRNA-1273 vaccine. Clones were sequenced by immunoSEQ multiplex PCR, and TCRdb holds only the in-frame ones, with some missing. Altogether around 16,000 clones are present, about three quarters being singletons, with the ten largest covering 18%. This specimen was CD4+ T cells from PBMCs cultured with HCoV-NL63 spike peptides, taken after COVID-19 vaccination. The receptors stem from a human donor who received a COVID-19 vaccine.

This clone came up a few times. V usage is TRBV6-5 and J usage is TRBJ2-3; D is perhaps TRBD1 or TRBD2 (5 bases each). Per germline, CDR1 MNHEY and CDR2 SVGAGI. This CDR3 is built from 14 residues. V shed 6 bases and J shed 4 bases, with 14 bases lying between them. CDR3 sequence (DNA): TGTGCCAGCAGCCCCGGGACCGCGCCAGATACGCAGTATTTT. Protein: CASSPGTAPDTQYF.

This chain joins TRBV7-2 and TRBJ2-1; D is undetermined. V was trimmed by 1 base and J by 9 bases, leaving 10 bases between them. Germline V gene data show CDR1 as SGHTA and CDR2 as FQGNSA. This CDR3 comprises 13 residues. The CDR3 loop reads CASSLVNRGEQFF. CDR3 nucleotide sequence: TGTGCCAGCAGCTTAGTCAACCGTGGTGAGCAGTTCTTC.

The chain links TRBV27 to TRBJ1-1; 7 bases agree with TRBD1. Germline-derived CDR1 and CDR2 are MNHEY and SMNVEV (reference sequence). The junction had 11 bases not matched to a gene; V was cut back by 6 bases and J by 4 bases. This CDR3 is built from 15 residues. The CDR3 spells CASSRIGAGGTEAFF. CDR3 in DNA: TGTGCCAGCAGCAGGATCGGGGCAGGGGGCACTGAAGCTTTCTTT.

The chain combines TRBV18 with TRBJ1-1; perhaps TRBD1 as D (6 bases). The CDR3 extends over 13 amino acids. Trimming removed 0 bases at V and 11 bases at J, with 13 bases between. Germline V lookup: CDR1 KGHSH, CDR2 LQKENI. CDR3 sequence (DNA): TGTGCCAGCTCACCACCGATATCAGGGGCGGCTTTCTTT. Its translation is CASSPPISGAAFF. Variable domain in full (rest from reference TRBV18 and TRBJ1-1): NAGVMQNPRHLVRRRGQEARLRCSPMKGHSHVYWYRQLPEEGLKFMVYLQKENIIDESGMPKERFSAEFPKEGPSILRIQQVVRGDSAAYFCASSPPISGAAFFGQGTRLTVV.

The rearrangement joins TRBV6-2 or TRBV6-3 to TRBJ2-7, with no clear D. CDR3 size: 16 residues. Germline-derived CDR1 and CDR2 are MNHEY and SVGEGT. The V and J ends lost 0 bases and 0 bases respectively, with 12 bases between them. The CDR3 sequence: CASSYSETVPSYEQYF. As DNA, the CDR3 is TGTGCCAGCAGTTACTCGGAGACCGTGCCCTCCTACGAGCAGTACTTC.

V and J are TRBV28 and TRBJ2-5; 9 bases agree with TRBD1. Germline CDR1 is MDHEN and CDR2 is SYDVKM. The CDR3 consists of 14 residues. J gave up 3 bases and V 5 bases, and 4 bases lay outside the gene matches. The CDR3 is CASSPRTGEETQYF. CDR3 bases: TGTGCCAGCAGTCCGCGGACAGGGGAAGAGACCCAGTACTTC.

This clone was observed a handful of times. This chain connects TRBV7-2 to TRBJ1-3; no clear D gene. The CDR3 runs 13 residues. The V gene lost 1 base and the J gene lost 3 bases, with 4 bases spanning the gap. The germline CDR1 and CDR2 sequences are SGHTA and FQGNSA. The CDR3 reads CASSLGVGNTIYF. The CDR3 nucleotides read TGTGCCAGCAGCTTAGGGGTTGGAAACACCATATATTTT.

This clone was recorded a few times. Here the CDR3 DNA reads TGTGCCAGCAGCCACCAGCCAGGGGCCTACAATGAGCAGTTCTTC. Its translation is CASSHQPGAYNEQFF. This chain uses TRBV3-1 (or the pseudogene TRBV3-2) with TRBJ2-1; weak D call: TRBD1 (6 bases). The V gene lost 3 bases and the J gene lost 2 bases, with 11 bases spanning the gap. The length of the CDR3 is 15 residues. Germline V gene lookup returns CDR1 LGHDT and CDR2 YNNKEL (reference sequence).

The chain couples TRBV5-1 to TRBJ2-3, with 7 positions matching TRBD2. The CDR3 length is 15 residues. J lost 0 bases, V lost 6 bases, and 7 bases had no gene match. CDR1 SGHRS and CDR2 YFSETQ come from the germline V gene. CDR3: CASTYSGPSTDTQYF. CDR3 DNA: TGCGCCAGCACTTATAGCGGGCCTAGCACAGATACGCAGTATTTT.

The chain is built from TRBV7-9 and TRBJ1-2; unclear D gene. Germline assignment: CDR1 SEHNR and CDR2 FQNEAQ (reference sequence). CDR3 length: 15 residues. With 1 base removed from V and 2 bases from J, the gap between germline ends came to 11 bases. CDR3 nucleotide sequence: TGTGCCAGCAGCTTAGTTCCCCGCGAGAACTATGGCTACACCTTC. It translates to CASSLVPRENYGYTF.

V is TRBV5-6 and J is TRBJ2-7; TRBD2 aligns across 10 bases. Looked up from germline, CDR1 is SGHDT and CDR2 is YYEEEE. This CDR3 spans 17 amino acids. The V gene end was trimmed by 3 bases and the J gene end by 3 bases; junction bases not matched to a gene: 12. The CDR3 bases are TGTGCCAGCAGCTGGGGGCCCTCTAGCGGGGGTTTCTACGAGCAGTACTTC. Residues: CASSWGPSSGGFYEQYF.

The J gene is TRBJ2-1, the V gene TRBV6-2 or TRBV6-3; D may be TRBD2 (6 bases). The CDR3 is made up of 13 amino acids. Trimming cost V 0 bases and J 12 bases, with 12 bases left between them. Germline V CDR1 and CDR2: MNHEY, SVGEGT. The CDR3 nucleotides are TGTGCCAGCAGTTACTCGGGGGGTGGAGGGCAGTTCTTC. As protein: CASSYSGGGGQFF.

The chain combines TRBV6-4 with TRBJ1-2, with D maybe TRBD1 (6 bases). V was clipped by 4 bases and J by 2 bases, with 8 bases between them. The CDR3 contains 13 residues. CDR1 is MRHNA and CDR2 is SNTAGT in the germline V gene. Here the CDR3 reads CASSADRNYGYTF. CDR3 in DNA: TGTGCCAGCAGTGCAGACAGGAACTATGGCTACACCTTC.

J is TRBJ1-2 and V is TRBV29-1; D ambiguous. The CDR3 is 10 residues long. In germline, CDR1 is SQVTM, CDR2 ANQGSEA. The germline V and J ends were trimmed by 5 bases and 4 bases, with 5 bases remaining between them. The CDR3 reads CSVQFYGYTF. CDR3 bases: TGCAGCGTTCAATTCTATGGCTACACCTTC.

V is TRBV5-1 and J is TRBJ1-1; D might be TRBD1 (5 bases). Germline CDR1 and CDR2: SGHRS and YFSETQ. V lost 4 bases, J lost 0 bases, and 10 bases lay in between. The CDR3 is 14 residues long. As DNA, the CDR3 is TGCGCCAGCAGCACCGAGACAGTGAACACTGAAGCTTTCTTT. Translating it yields CASSTETVNTEAFF.

This clone was found a few times. The rearrangement uses TRBV4-3 and TRBJ2-3; D may be TRBD1 (5 bases). Germline loops: CDR1 LGHNA, CDR2 YSLEER. V was trimmed by 3 bases and J by 0 bases, leaving 16 bases between them. The CDR3 runs 17 residues. The DNA of the CDR3 is TGCGCCAGCAGCCACACGACAGCCTCTCTTAGCACAGATACGCAGTATTTT. Its protein is CASSHTTASLSTDTQYF.

This chain joins TRBV6-5 and TRBJ2-7, with D possibly being TRBD1 or TRBD2 (6 bases each). CDR3 length: 13 residues. V lost 6 bases and J 3 bases, leaving 12 bases between the germline ends. Per the germline V gene, CDR1 is MNHEY and CDR2 is SVGAGI. In DNA, the CDR3 is TGTGCCAGCAGGGAGGGACACGGCTACGAGCAGTACTTC. This gives the protein CASREGHGYEQYF.

The rearrangement links TRBV27 to TRBJ1-1; D gene uncertain. Germline values: CDR1 MNHEY, CDR2 SMNVEV (reference sequence). Trimming removed 6 bases at V and 3 bases at J, with 23 bases between. The CDR3 has 17 amino acids. DNA for the CDR3: TGTGCCAGCAGGGGCGGCGGTATGAGCCCGTGGGACACTGAAGCTTTCTTT. As protein: CASRGGGMSPWDTEAFF.

The chain has TRBV28 and TRBJ1-5; TRBD1 might be the D (6 bases). Per germline, CDR1 MDHEN and CDR2 SYDVKM. The CDR3 runs to 16 residues. Trimming cost V 6 bases and J 2 bases, with 17 bases left between them. The CDR3, as DNA: TGTGCCAGCAGCAACGGGGGGGGCCCTCGCAATCAGCCCCAGCATTTT. Translating gives CASSNGGGPRNQPQHF. Full variable domain (missing parts from reference TRBV28 and TRBJ1-5): DVKVTQSSRYLVKRTGEKVFLECVQDMDHENMFWYRQDPGLGLRLIYFSYDVKMKEKGDIPEGYSVSREKKERFSLILESASTNQTSMYLCASSNGGGPRNQPQHFGDGTRLSIL.

This clone came up once. The rearrangement uses TRBV9 and TRBJ1-6; D is ambiguous. The V gene's germline CDR1 is SGDLS and CDR2 YYNGEE. The CDR3 spans 17 residues. V lost 0 bases, J lost 0 bases, and 10 bases lay in between. The CDR3 DNA sequence: TGTGCCAGCAGCGTAGAACGGACGAGCTCCTATAATTCACCCCTCCACTTT. Its protein product is CASSVERTSSYNSPLHF. Based on the CDR3 plus reference TRBV9 and TRBJ1-6, the full variable domain is DSGVTQTPKHLITATGQRVTLRCSPRSGDLSVYWYQQSLDQGLQFLIQYYNGEERAKGNILERFSAQQFPDLHSELNLSSLELGDSALYFCASSVERTSSYNSPLHFGNGTRLTVT.

This chain joins TRBV7-9 and TRBJ1-1, with D hard to call. V lost 1 base, J lost 1 base, and 7 bases lay in between. This CDR3 comprises 14 residues. Per germline, CDR1 SEHNR and CDR2 FQNEAQ (reference sequence). CDR3 DNA sequence: TGTGCCAGCAGCTTAGGACGGAAGAACACTGAAGCTTTCTTT. This translates into CASSLGRKNTEAFF.

The chain uses TRBV19 and TRBJ1-2; D unclear. This CDR3 comprises 12 residues. Per the germline V gene, CDR1 is LNHDA and CDR2 is SQIVND (reference sequence). V lost 6 bases to trimming and J lost 4 bases, with 9 bases between them. CDR3 region: CASRVEVYGYTF. The CDR3 bases are TGTGCCAGTAGGGTCGAGGTCTATGGCTACACCTTC.

The gene calls are TRBV2 and TRBJ1-2; 7 bases match TRBD1. Germline V gene data show CDR1 as SNHLY and CDR2 as FYNNEI. This CDR3 spans 14 amino acids. V gave up 5 bases and J gave up 8 bases; unmatched junction bases: 11. CDR3 DNA: TGTGCCAGCAGTTCGTCCGGACAGGAATACGGCTACACCTTC. This sequence encodes CASSSSGQEYGYTF.

Notes on this clone: One end of the junction varies from germline; a read error may be responsible. The V gene is TRBV7-9, the J gene TRBJ2-3; TRBD2 matches at 11 bases. This CDR3 region has 15 residues. The germline CDR1 and CDR2 sequences are SEHNR and FQNEAQ (reference sequence). CDR3 bases: TGTGCCAGCAGCCTAGCGGGAGGCGGCGCAGATACGCAGTATTTT. Translating it yields CASSLAGGGADTQYF.

This clone was seen once. The CDR3 loop is CASSQDLGRWYTF. DNA of the CDR3: TGTGCCAGCAGCCAAGATCTCGGCCGATGGTACACCTTC. This chain uses TRBV3-1 (or the pseudogene TRBV3-2) with TRBJ1-2; D is undetermined. Trimming removed 0 bases at V and 11 bases at J, with 13 bases between. Germline lookup yields CDR1 LGHDT and CDR2 YNNKEL (reference sequence). The CDR3 runs to 13 residues.

The chain employs TRBV19 and TRBJ2-1, with 9 bases lining up with TRBD1. The CDR3 is 16 residues long. Trimming removed 5 bases from V and 4 bases from J; junction bases left unmatched: 9. Germline CDR1 reads LNHDA; CDR2 reads SQIVND (reference sequence). For the CDR3, the DNA is TGTGCCAGTAGTCCCCCCGACGGGACAGGGTACAATGAGCAGTTCTTC. Residues: CASSPPDGTGYNEQFF.

The chain links TRBV7-3 to TRBJ1-6, with 10 positions matching TRBD1. With 2 bases clipped from V and 7 bases from J, the junction kept 2 bases outside the gene matches. Germline values: CDR1 SGHTA, CDR2 FQGTGA. There are 15 residues in the CDR3. The CDR3 spells CASSLLGQGNSPLHF. CDR3 coding DNA: TGTGCCAGCAGCTTACTGGGACAGGGGAATTCACCCCTCCACTTT. Together with reference TRBV7-3 and TRBJ1-6, the CDR3 gives the full variable domain: GAGVSQTPSNKVTEKGKYVELRCDPISGHTALYWYRQSLGQGPEFLIYFQGTGAADDSGLPNDRFFAVRPEGSVSTLKIQRTERGDSAVYLCASSLLGQGNSPLHFGNGTRLTVT.

The V call is TRBV21-1, the J call TRBJ1-1. TRBV21-1 is a pseudogene segment. CDR3 length: 14 amino acids. CDR3 sequence (DNA): TGTGCCAGCAGCTTAGGAACAACCAACACTGAAGCTTTCTTT. The encoded protein is CASSLGTTNTEAFF.

V usage is TRBV5-5 and J usage is TRBJ2-5; D unclear. This CDR3 has 14 residues. V lost 0 bases to trimming and J lost 2 bases, with 8 bases between them. Germline values: CDR1 SGHKS, CDR2 YYEKEE (reference sequence). In DNA, the CDR3 is TGTGCCAGCAGCTTGGGGGCGGCACAAGAGACCCAGTACTTC. This codes for CASSLGAAQETQYF.

The rearrangement uses TRBV9 and TRBJ2-7; D gene uncertain. Trimming cost V 5 bases and J 1 base, with 13 bases left between them. CDR3 length: 14 amino acids. Germline V lookup: CDR1 SGDLS, CDR2 YYNGEE. In DNA, the CDR3 is TGTGCCAGCAGTCCACAAACAGCGTCCTACGAGCAGTACTTC. Its translation is CASSPQTASYEQYF.

This clone was recorded once. The chain carries TRBV28 and TRBJ1-2, with TRBD1 as a possible D gene (5 bases). V was cut by 6 bases and J by 2 bases, with 10 bases left in between. This CDR3 contains 13 residues. Germline lookup yields CDR1 MDHEN and CDR2 SYDVKM. The CDR3 loop is CASSSGQNYGYTF. The CDR3 nucleotides read TGTGCCAGCAGCTCCGGACAAAACTATGGCTACACCTTC.

The V gene is TRBV30, the J gene TRBJ1-5; D gene unclear. Trimming stripped 1 base from V and 0 bases from J, with 7 bases between. The germline CDR1 and CDR2 sequences are GTSNPN and SVGIG (reference sequence). The CDR3 is 14 residues long. The CDR3 loop is CAWSAPNSNQPQHF. In nucleotides, the CDR3 is TGTGCCTGGAGTGCCCCAAATAGCAATCAGCCCCAGCATTTT.